Shown below are 23 T cell receptor beta chains from a single sample sequenced in a study of cytomegalovirus exposure and HLA in healthy donors listed by TCRdb under 2017. Preparation of the library involved the immunoSEQ multiplex PCR assay. For the multiplex PCR, a mixture combining 60 forward primers for TCR Vbeta segments and 13 reverse primers for TCR Jbeta segments was used. Drawn from immuneACCESS, this table holds only the in-frame rearrangements with V and J called that TCRdb kept. Clones are partly lost; checked studies trace under half to an unresolved V gene and leave the rest unexplained. The table kept for this sample lists about 170,000 clones. The ten largest clones take up 1.3% of the sample. Sequenced sample: PBMCs. These receptors all stem from a woman aged 55-69 years in good health and CMV-seronegative.

The V gene is TRBV19, the J gene TRBJ1-2; a possible D gene is TRBD1 (5 bases). CDR1 is LNHDA, CDR2 SQIVND, per germline (reference sequence). CDR3 length: 16 residues. Trimming shortened V by 6 bases and J by 8 bases, and 25 bases separated the two germline ends. The CDR3 nucleotides read TGTGCCAGTAGCGCCGCTGAAGGGGTCGGTTATGAAGGCTACACCTTC. As protein: CASSAAEGVGYEGYTF.

This chain joins TRBV18 and TRBJ2-7; TRBD2 matches at 11 bases. J lost 4 bases, V lost 0 bases, and 11 bases had no gene match. The CDR3 contains 18 residues. Germline-derived CDR1 and CDR2 are KGHSH and LQKENI. In nucleotides, the CDR3 is TGTGCCAGCTCACCACCCCTAGCGGGAGGCTCCCCCAGTTACGAGCAGTACTTC. Its translation: CASSPPLAGGSPSYEQYF. Filled out from reference TRBV18 and TRBJ2-7, the complete variable domain reads NAGVMQNPRHLVRRRGQEARLRCSPMKGHSHVYWYRQLPEEGLKFMVYLQKENIIDESGMPKERFSAEFPKEGPSILRIQQVVRGDSAAYFCASSPPLAGGSPSYEQYFGPGTRLTVT.

This CDR3 reads CASSLSLSRYNEQFF. In nucleotides, the CDR3 is TGTGCCAGCAGCTTAAGCCTTAGTCGTTACAATGAGCAGTTCTTC. The chain couples TRBV7-3 to TRBJ2-1; D is undetermined. V dropped 1 base and J dropped 4 bases, with 11 bases sitting between them. The CDR3 runs to 15 residues. From germline, CDR1 is SGHTA and CDR2 FQGTGA.

The chain carries TRBV10-3 and TRBJ1-6, with 9 positions matching TRBD1. Germline CDR1 reads ENHRY; CDR2 reads SYGVKD. The CDR3 length is 15 residues. The junction had 11 bases not matched to a gene; V was cut back by 3 bases and J by 14 bases. CDR3 loop: CAISDYRGQVVALHF. CDR3 in DNA: TGTGCCATCAGTGATTACAGGGGGCAGGTGGTTGCCCTCCACTTT.

The chain uses TRBV7-3 and TRBJ2-5; 14 positions match TRBD2. The CDR3 length is 16 residues. Germline V gives CDR1 SGHTA, CDR2 FQGTGA. The V segment lost 5 bases and the J segment 4 bases; nucleotides outside the gene matches: 6. Here the CDR3 reads CASSPGTSGGGETQYF. The DNA of the CDR3 is TGTGCCAGCAGCCCCGGGACTAGCGGGGGAGGAGAGACCCAGTACTTC.

The gene calls are TRBV6-5 and TRBJ1-6, with D hard to call. The CDR3 extends over 12 amino acids. Trimming shortened V by 8 bases and J by 8 bases, and 10 bases separated the two germline ends. Looked up from germline, CDR1 is MNHEY and CDR2 is SVGAGI. For the CDR3, the DNA is TGTGCCAGCGGACTCTGGGATTCACCCCTCCACTTT. Translated, it gives CASGLWDSPLHF.

The chain links TRBV29-1 to TRBJ1-2; 9 bases agree with TRBD1. Trimming removed 7 bases from V and 4 bases from J; junction bases left unmatched: 4. Germline V gene data show CDR1 as SQVTM and CDR2 as ANQGSEA. CDR3 length: 12 residues. The CDR3 region is CSDMTGGYGYTF. The CDR3 DNA reads as TGCAGCGACATGACAGGGGGCTATGGCTACACCTTC.

The chain carries TRBV5-1 and TRBJ2-1; TRBD2 agrees at 10 bases. CDR1 is SGHRS and CDR2 is YFSETQ in the germline V gene. CDR3 size: 14 residues. The V segment lost 2 bases and the J segment 8 bases; nucleotides outside the gene matches: 4. CDR3 protein: CASSLAGGLYEQFF. The CDR3 DNA sequence: TGCGCCAGCAGCTTAGCGGGAGGGCTGTATGAGCAGTTCTTC.

The chain carries TRBV7-6 and TRBJ2-1, with D maybe TRBD2 (7 bases). The CDR3 extends over 16 amino acids. Germline lookup yields CDR1 SGHVS and CDR2 FNYEAQ. V was pared by 5 bases and J by 11 bases, with 25 bases between. CDR3 amino acids: CASSHSDSPGRNQQFF. DNA for the CDR3: TGTGCCAGCAGCCATTCGGACAGTCCCGGGAGGAATCAGCAGTTCTTC.

CDR3 nucleotides: TGTGCCAGCAGCGCGTCCAGAGGTGTTGAGCAGTTCTTC. Amino acid sequence: CASSASRGVEQFF. The chain has TRBV6-5 and TRBJ2-1; D gene ambiguous. The CDR3 consists of 13 residues. V was pared by 6 bases and J by 9 bases, with 15 bases between. CDR1 and CDR2 from the germline V gene are MNHEY and SVGAGI.

V gene TRBV7-2 combines with J gene TRBJ2-2, with D perhaps matching TRBD2 (5 bases). Trimming took off 5 bases at V and 3 bases at J, with 7 bases between the two ends. Germline lookup yields CDR1 SGHTA and CDR2 FQGNSA. This CDR3 contains 13 residues. CDR3 DNA: TGTGCCAGCAGCCGACTATACACCGGGGAGCTGTTTTTT. Translation: CASSRLYTGELFF.

The chain carries TRBV6-5 and TRBJ1-4; D is ambiguous. V lost 6 bases and J 8 bases, leaving 19 bases between the germline ends. This CDR3 spans 15 amino acids. The germline V gene encodes CDR1 MNHEY and CDR2 SVGAGI. This CDR3 reads CASSYQASTGEKLFF. CDR3 coding DNA: TGTGCCAGCAGCTATCAGGCGTCGACGGGAGAAAAACTGTTTTTT.

V is TRBV29-1 and J is TRBJ1-5, with D maybe TRBD1 (5 bases). Trimming removed 6 bases from V and 5 bases from J, with 11 bases in between. Germline values: CDR1 SQVTM, CDR2 ANQGSEA. The CDR3 covers 12 residues. The CDR3 is CSVGGGDQPQHF. Here the CDR3 DNA reads TGCAGCGTAGGCGGGGGAGATCAGCCCCAGCATTTT.

The V gene is TRBV11-1, the J gene TRBJ1-2; possibly TRBD1 for D (6 bases). This CDR3 has 13 amino acids. V was trimmed by 5 bases and J by 2 bases, leaving 9 bases between them. Germline V CDR1 and CDR2: SGHAT, FQDESV (reference sequence). CDR3: CASSTGGNYGYTF. The CDR3 DNA sequence: TGTGCCAGCAGCACTGGGGGCAACTATGGCTACACCTTC.

This rearrangement joins TRBV12-5 to TRBJ1-1; D is possibly TRBD1 (5 bases). With 3 bases removed from V and 5 bases from J, the gap between germline ends came to 19 bases. There are 16 residues in the CDR3. Germline CDR1 LGHNT, CDR2 FRNRAP. CDR3: CASGLEGVRGMTEAFF. Here the CDR3 DNA reads TGTGCTAGTGGTTTAGAAGGGGTTAGGGGCATGACTGAAGCTTTCTTT.

This sequence joins TRBV6-5 and TRBJ2-3; TRBD1 matches at 7 bases. V gave up 7 bases and J gave up 6 bases; unmatched junction bases: 4. The CDR3 is 12 residues long. CDR1 and CDR2 from the germline V gene are MNHEY and SVGAGI. The CDR3 DNA follows: TGTGCCAGCACAGACAGGGTGGATACGCAGTATTTT. Protein: CASTDRVDTQYF.

The chain employs TRBV13 and TRBJ2-3; the D gene is possibly TRBD2 (5 bases). This CDR3 has 15 amino acids. V was clipped by 5 bases and J by 2 bases, with 14 bases between them. CDR1 PRHDT and CDR2 FYEKMQ come from the germline V gene (reference sequence). The CDR3 region is CASSPQRGYTDTQYF. The CDR3 nucleotides are TGTGCCAGCAGCCCACAACGGGGATACACAGATACGCAGTATTTT.

The chain recombines TRBV5-6 with TRBJ2-1; TRBD2 is a possible D gene (5 bases). CDR3 length: 16 amino acids. CDR1 and CDR2 (germline): SGHDT, YYEEEE. Trimming stripped 0 bases from V and 0 bases from J, with 10 bases between. CDR3 region: CASSLDLGSSYNEQFF. In nucleotides, the CDR3 is TGTGCCAGCAGCTTGGATCTAGGGAGCTCCTACAATGAGCAGTTCTTC.

The V and J genes are TRBV19 and TRBJ2-1; TRBD2 matches at 8 bases. Trimming cost V 7 bases and J 0 bases; bases outside gene matches: 11. Germline CDR1 reads LNHDA; CDR2 reads SQIVND (reference sequence). The CDR3 spans 17 residues. The CDR3 is CASKAGAGASSYNEQFF. The CDR3 nucleotides read TGTGCCAGTAAGGCTGGAGCGGGGGCGAGCTCCTACAATGAGCAGTTCTTC.

V is TRBV6-6 and J is TRBJ2-7, with a weak D call TRBD2 (6 bases). The length of the CDR3 is 14 residues. In germline, CDR1 is MNHNY, CDR2 SVGAGI (reference sequence). The V and J ends lost 6 bases and 0 bases respectively, with 12 bases between them. CDR3 loop: CASRRDGSSYEQYF. In nucleotides, the CDR3 is TGTGCCAGCAGGCGGGACGGGAGCTCCTACGAGCAGTACTTC.

V and J are TRBV7-6 and TRBJ1-4, with TRBD1 matching over 10 bases. Looked up from germline, CDR1 is SGHVS and CDR2 is FNYEAQ. This CDR3 is 15 amino acids long. The V gene end was trimmed by 1 base and the J gene end by 8 bases; junction bases not matched to a gene: 4. DNA of the CDR3: TGTGCCAGCAGCTTAGTTGGGACAGGGGCCGAAAAACTGTTTTTT. Translation gives CASSLVGTGAEKLFF.

This chain connects TRBV5-6 to TRBJ2-1, with D tentatively TRBD2 (5 bases). CDR1 SGHDT and CDR2 YYEEEE come from the germline V gene. Trimming cost V 3 bases and J 3 bases, with 10 bases left between them. CDR3 length: 14 amino acids. The CDR3 bases are TGTGCCAGCAGCTCCCTCCGGGGCTACAATGAGCAGTTCTTC. Amino acids: CASSSLRGYNEQFF.

This sequence joins TRBV19 and TRBJ1-2; D call uncertain. In germline, CDR1 is LNHDA, CDR2 SQIVND (reference sequence). The CDR3 has 13 residues. The V end lost 5 bases, the J end lost 4 bases, and 11 bases lay between the germline ends. In nucleotides, the CDR3 is TGTGCCAGTAGTTCTGGGCAGTTCTATGGCTACACCTTC. Translating it yields CASSSGQFYGYTF.